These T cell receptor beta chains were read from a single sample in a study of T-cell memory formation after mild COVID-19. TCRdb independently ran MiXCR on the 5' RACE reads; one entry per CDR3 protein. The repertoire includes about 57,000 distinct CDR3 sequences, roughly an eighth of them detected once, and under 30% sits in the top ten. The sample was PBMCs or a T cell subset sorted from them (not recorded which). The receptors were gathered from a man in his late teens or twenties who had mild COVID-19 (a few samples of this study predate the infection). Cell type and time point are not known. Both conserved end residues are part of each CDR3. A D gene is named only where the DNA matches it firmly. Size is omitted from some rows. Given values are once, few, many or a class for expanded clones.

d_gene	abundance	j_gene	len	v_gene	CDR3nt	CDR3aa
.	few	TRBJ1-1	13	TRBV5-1	TGCGCCAGCAGCTGGGGTTCTGACACTGAAGCTTTCTTT	CASSWGSDTEAFF
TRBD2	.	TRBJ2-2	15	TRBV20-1	TGCAGTGCTAGCCCCGTACTAGCGGGGGGTGGGGAGCTGTTTTTT	CSASPVLAGGGELFF
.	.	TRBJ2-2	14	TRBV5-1	TGCGCCAGCAGCGCCGGGACTGGCACCGGGGAGCTGTTTTTT	CASSAGTGTGELFF
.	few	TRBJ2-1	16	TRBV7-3	TGTGCCAGCAGCTTAACCCCGGACAGAGACTACAATGAGCAGTTCTTC	CASSLTPDRDYNEQFF
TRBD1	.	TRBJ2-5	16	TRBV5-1	TGCGCCAGCAGCTTGCAAGGGACAGGAGCACAAGAGACCCAGTACTTC	CASSLQGTGAQETQYF
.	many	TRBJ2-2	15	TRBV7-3	TGTGCCAGCAGCCGGGACTCAGCGAACACCGGGGAGCTGTTTTTT	CASSRDSANTGELFF
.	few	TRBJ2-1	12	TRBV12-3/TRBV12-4	TGTGCCAGCAGTTCGTCCCACAGGGAGCAGTTCTTC	CASSSSHREQFF
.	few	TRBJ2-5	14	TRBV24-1	TGTGCCACCAGCGCTGCAGGGTCCCAAGAGACCCAGTACTTC	CATSAAGSQETQYF
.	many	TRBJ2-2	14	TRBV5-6	TGTGCCAGCAGCTTGCAGGGGAACACCGGGGAGCTGTTTTTT	CASSLQGNTGELFF
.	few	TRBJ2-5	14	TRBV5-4	TGTGCCAGCAGCTTGGGAGACTTACAAGAGGCCCAGTACTTC	CASSLGDLQEAQYF
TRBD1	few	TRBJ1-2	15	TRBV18	TGTGCCAGCTCACCGGATGCGACAGGGCTGCTTGGCTACACCTTC	CASSPDATGLLGYTF
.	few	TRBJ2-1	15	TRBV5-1	TGCGCCAGCAGTGCAGCCGGGAACACTTTCCATGAGCAGTTCTTC	CASSAAGNTFHEQFF
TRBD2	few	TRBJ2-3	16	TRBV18	TGTGCCAGCTCACCGGGGACTAGCGGAATCACAGATACGCAGTATTTT	CASSPGTSGITDTQYF
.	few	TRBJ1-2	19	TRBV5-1	TGCGCCAGCAGCTTGTCGCAGTCCCGCGGCGCCCTAAATATTGATGGCTACACCTTC	CASSLSQSRGALNIDGYTF
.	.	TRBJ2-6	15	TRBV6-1	TGTGCCAGCAGTGAGTATGGGCATGGGGCCAACGTCCTGACTTTC	CASSEYGHGANVLTF
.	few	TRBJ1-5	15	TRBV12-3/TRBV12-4	TGTGCCAGCACTATGTGGGGAAAGGGCAATCAGCCCCAGCATTTT	CASTMWGKGNQPQHF
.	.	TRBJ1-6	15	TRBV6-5	TGTGCCAGCAGTTACGTGGCAGGCGAGAATTCACCCCTCCACTTT	CASSYVAGENSPLHF
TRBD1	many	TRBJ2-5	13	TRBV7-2	TGTGCCTCCACGACAGGGCGGTCAGCGACCCAGTACTTC	CASTTGRSATQYF
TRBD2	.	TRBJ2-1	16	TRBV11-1	TGTGCCAGCAGCTTGCTACGCGGGGGGGCCCCCCATGAGCAGTTCTTC	CASSLLRGGAPHEQFF
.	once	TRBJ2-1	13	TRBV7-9	TGTGCCAGCATGGTGTCGGCCGGGCCTGAGCAGTTCTTC	CASMVSAGPEQFF
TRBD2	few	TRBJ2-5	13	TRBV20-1	TGCAGCCTCGGGAGAGCCGGGAGGGAGACCCAGTACTTC	CSLGRAGRETQYF
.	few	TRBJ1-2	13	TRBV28	TGTGCCAGCAGTTTATCGAATGCGGATGGCTACACCTTC	CASSLSNADGYTF
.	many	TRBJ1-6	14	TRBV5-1	TGCGCCAGCAGCGAGGACGGGGGATATTCACCCCTCCACTTT	CASSEDGGYSPLHF
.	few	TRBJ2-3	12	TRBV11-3	TGTGCCAGCAGTTCCCTGGATGATACGCAGTATTTT	CASSSLDDTQYF
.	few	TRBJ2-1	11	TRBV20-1	TGCAGTGCTAACAGCTACAATGAGCAGTTCTTC	CSANSYNEQFF
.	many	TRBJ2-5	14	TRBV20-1	TGCAGTGCTAGAGGGGGACTCGACCAAGAGACCCAGTACTTC	CSARGGLDQETQYF
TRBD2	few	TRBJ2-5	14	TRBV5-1	TGCGCCAGCAGTTCTACTAGCGGGGGTGAGACCCAGTACTTC	CASSSTSGGETQYF
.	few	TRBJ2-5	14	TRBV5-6	TGTGCCAGCAGAATGTGGGGTAAGGTGGAGACCCAGTACTTC	CASRMWGKVETQYF
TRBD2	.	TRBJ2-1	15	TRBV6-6	TGTGCCAGCAGTTTACGTAGCGGGGGTGGAAATGAGCAGTTCTTC	CASSLRSGGGNEQFF
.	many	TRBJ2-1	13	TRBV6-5	TGTGCCAGCAGATGGGGCTCCTACAATGAGCAGTTCTTC	CASRWGSYNEQFF
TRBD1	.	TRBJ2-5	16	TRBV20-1	TGCAGTGCTAGAGATTATTCCTGGACAGGGGGAGAGACCCAGTACTTC	CSARDYSWTGGETQYF
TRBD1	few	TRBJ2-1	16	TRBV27	TGTGCCAGCAGTTTATCTGGCCAGGGGGCGCTGAATGAGCAGTTCTTC	CASSLSGQGALNEQFF
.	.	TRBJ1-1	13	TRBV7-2	TGTGCCAGCAGCTACCTTCTTAGGGGCGAAGCTTTCTTT	CASSYLLRGEAFF
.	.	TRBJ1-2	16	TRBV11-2	TGTGCCAGCAGCCGAAAGGGTGGGGTCGATGACTATGGCTACACCTTC	CASSRKGGVDDYGYTF
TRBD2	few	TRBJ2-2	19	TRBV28	TGTGCCAGCAGTTCCTCCTGGCGGGGGGGTTTCACGAACACCGGGGAGCTGTTTTTT	CASSSSWRGGFTNTGELFF
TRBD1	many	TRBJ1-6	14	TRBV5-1	TGCGCCAGCAGATCGGACAGGGAATATTCACCCCTCCACTTT	CASRSDREYSPLHF
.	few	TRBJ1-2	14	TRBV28	TGTGCCAGTTTAACCGGGGATACGGTAAAGGGCTACACCTTC	CASLTGDTVKGYTF
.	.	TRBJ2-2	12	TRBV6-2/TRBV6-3	TGTGCCAGCAGTCCGAGCACCGGGGAGCTGTTTTTT	CASSPSTGELFF
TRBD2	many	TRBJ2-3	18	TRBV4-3	TGCGCCAGCAGCCGAATATATAAAAGCGGGGGGGCTAAAGATACGCAGTATTTT	CASSRIYKSGGAKDTQYF
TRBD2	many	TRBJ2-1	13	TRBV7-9	TGTGCCAGCATCCGCAGCGGGGCTGAGGAGCAGTTCTTC	CASIRSGAEEQFF
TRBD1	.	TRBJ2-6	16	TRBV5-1	TGCGCCAGCCTAACCGGGACAGGGACTGGGGCCAACGTCCTGACTTTC	CASLTGTGTGANVLTF
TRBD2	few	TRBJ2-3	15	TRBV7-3	TGTGCCAGCAGCTTAACGGCGGGGGGCTCAGATACGCAGTATTTT	CASSLTAGGSDTQYF
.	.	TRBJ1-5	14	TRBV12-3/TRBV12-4	TGTGCCAGCAGTCCCGTTGTATTAGGTCAGCCCCAGCATTTT	CASSPVVLGQPQHF
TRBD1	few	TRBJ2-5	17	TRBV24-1	TGTGCCACCAGTGATAAAGGGGGCCGGAACAACCAAGAGACCCAGTACTTC	CATSDKGGRNNQETQYF
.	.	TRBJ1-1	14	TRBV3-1	TGTGCCAGCAGCCCGAGTGAGGCTAACACTGAAGCTTTCTTT	CASSPSEANTEAFF
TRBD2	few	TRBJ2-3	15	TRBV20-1	TGCAGTGCCACACAATACGGGGGGGCCCCAGATACGCAGTATTTT	CSATQYGGAPDTQYF
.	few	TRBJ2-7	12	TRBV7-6	TGTGCCAGCAGCTTAGATACCAACGAGCAGTACTTC	CASSLDTNEQYF
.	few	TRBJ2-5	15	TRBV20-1	TGCAGTGCCGCACCCCAACTAGGGATAGCAGAGACCCAGTACTTC	CSAAPQLGIAETQYF
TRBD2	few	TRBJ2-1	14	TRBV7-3	TGTGCCAGCAGGTATCCGGGGGGGCGTTATGAGCAGTTCTTC	CASRYPGGRYEQFF
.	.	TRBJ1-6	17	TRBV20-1	TGCAGTGCTAGACCGCTTGGGGGGGGTACCTATAATTCACCCCTCCACTTT	CSARPLGGGTYNSPLHF